The clone carrying this T cell receptor beta chain was counted at least ten times. The antigen remains undetermined. The data belong to a study of T cells in Graves' hyperthyroidism and ophthalmopathy. Study-level background: The initial diagnosis was the point when peripheral blood was collected, ahead of any treatment.

General study findings and limits: The model foresaw ophthalmopathy a median roughly 6.3 months prior to onset. Researchers found most expanded thyroid clonotypes above 0.001 in blood as well.

Criteria for exclusion of patients were uncontrolled infection, other autoimmune disease, pregnancy or lactation. The source material, RNA transcripts, was used to amplify TCR beta CDR3 regions. RT-PCR in the first round (using the HTBI primer set) targeted the TCR CDR3. One entry per CDR3 protein, called by TCRdb with MiXCR from the multiplex PCR reads. The sample consists of about half a million distinct CDR3 sequences, 15% to 20% of them appearing once. The source is a man aged 35 to 55 with Graves' ophthalmopathy. Sample: blood.

The CDR3: CASSLEPTVGPTYEQYF. CDR3 nucleotides: TGTGCCAGCAGCTTAGAACCCACCGTCGGGCCCACCTACGAGCAGTACTTC. The chain is built from TRBV11-1 and TRBJ2-7; D ambiguous. CDR1 SGHAT and CDR2 FQDESV come from the germline V gene (reference sequence). This CDR3 comprises 17 residues. Trimming took 1 base from V and 2 from J, leaving 18 bases between them.